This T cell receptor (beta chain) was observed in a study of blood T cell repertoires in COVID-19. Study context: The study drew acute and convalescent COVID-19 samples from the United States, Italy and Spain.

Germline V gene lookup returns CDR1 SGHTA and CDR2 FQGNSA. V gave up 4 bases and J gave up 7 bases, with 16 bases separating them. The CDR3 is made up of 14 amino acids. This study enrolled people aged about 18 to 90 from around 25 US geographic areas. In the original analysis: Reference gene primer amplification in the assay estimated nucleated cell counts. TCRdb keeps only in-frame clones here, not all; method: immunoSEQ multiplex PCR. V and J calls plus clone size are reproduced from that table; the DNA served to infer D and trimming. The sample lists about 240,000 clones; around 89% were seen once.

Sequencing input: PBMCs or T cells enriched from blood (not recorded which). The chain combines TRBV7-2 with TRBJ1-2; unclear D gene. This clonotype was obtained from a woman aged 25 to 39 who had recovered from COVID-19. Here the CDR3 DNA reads TGTGCCAGCAGCTCCAGCAGCCTCACGGGTGGCTACACCTTC. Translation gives CASSSSSLTGGYTF.